These 32 T cell receptor beta chains were all obtained from the same sample, sequenced in a study of blood T cell repertoires in COVID-19. Only in-frame clones appear in the TCRdb table, and some are missing; sequencing was by immunoSEQ multiplex PCR. The table lists tens of thousands of clones, roughly 80% of them singletons. Input material: peripheral blood. Receptors originate from a man aged 50 or older with acute or convalescent COVID-19.

This chain connects TRBV28 to TRBJ2-1, with a tentative D call TRBD2 (5 bases). The germline V gene has CDR1 MDHEN and CDR2 SYDVKM. This CDR3 is built from 15 residues. The ends were cut back, 6 bases at V and 0 bases at J, with 12 bases in the middle. Here the CDR3 DNA reads TGTGCCAGCAGCCCTGGTGGGAGCTCCTACAATGAGCAGTTCTTC. Protein product: CASSPGGSSYNEQFF.

V and J are TRBV5-1 and TRBJ2-3; TRBD1 agrees at 9 bases. Germline assignment: CDR1 SGHRS and CDR2 YFSETQ. The CDR3 is 16 amino acids. V was clipped by 0 bases and J by 2 bases; unmatched bases: 4. The chain's CDR3 is CASSLDRGHTTDTQYF. The CDR3 nucleotides are TGCGCCAGCAGCTTGGACAGGGGGCATACCACAGATACGCAGTATTTT.

The rearrangement joins TRBV6-4 to TRBJ1-2; a weak D match, TRBD1 (5 bases). The CDR3 is made up of 15 amino acids. V was shortened by 2 bases and J by 3 bases, with 13 bases between the two germline ends. The germline gives CDR1 MRHNA, CDR2 SNTAGT. CDR3 sequence: CASSDSRQYYYGYTF. The CDR3 DNA reads TGTGCCAGCAGTGACAGCAGACAGTACTACTATGGCTACACCTTC.

The chain has TRBV14 and TRBJ1-4; D might be TRBD1 (5 bases). The V end lost 2 bases, the J end lost 8 bases, and 18 bases lay between the germline ends. Germline V gene lookup returns CDR1 SGHDN and CDR2 FVKESK. This CDR3 is built from 16 residues. CDR3 bases: TGTGCCAGCAGCCAAAGCCGTGGGGCTATCGGGGAAAAACTGTTTTTT. Its protein is CASSQSRGAIGEKLFF. The variable domain in full, completed from reference TRBV14 and TRBJ1-4, reads EAGVTQFPSHSVIEKGQTVTLRCDPISGHDNLYWYRRVMGKEIKFLLHFVKESKQDESGMPNNRFLAERTGGTYSTLKVQPAELEDSGVYFCASSQSRGAIGEKLFFGSGTQLSVL.

This chain connects TRBV30 to TRBJ2-3; TRBD2 agrees at 16 bases. There are 17 residues in the CDR3. The germline gives CDR1 GTSNPN, CDR2 SVGIG (reference sequence). J gave up 3 bases and V 5 bases, and 8 bases lay outside the gene matches. CDR3 sequence: CAWQGLAGGKETDTQYF. CDR3 DNA sequence: TGTGCCTGGCAGGGACTAGCGGGGGGGAAGGAAACAGATACGCAGTATTTT.

V and J are TRBV7-2 and TRBJ1-1, with unresolved D. The germline V and J ends were trimmed by 8 bases and 7 bases, with 17 bases remaining between them. Germline CDR1 is SGHTA and CDR2 is FQGNSA. The CDR3 totals 13 residues. CDR3: CASYLQNFGEAFF. DNA of the CDR3: TGTGCCAGCTACTTACAGAATTTTGGTGAAGCTTTCTTT.

The V call is TRBV14, the J call TRBJ2-1; D may be TRBD2 (5 bases). The ends were cut back, 2 bases at V and 3 bases at J, with 11 bases in the middle. The CDR3 covers 15 residues. In germline, CDR1 is SGHDN, CDR2 FVKESK. Here the CDR3 reads CASSQFPGFYNEQFF. CDR3 in DNA: TGTGCCAGCAGCCAATTTCCGGGGTTCTACAATGAGCAGTTCTTC. The full variable domain, rest sourced from reference TRBV14 and TRBJ2-1, is EAGVTQFPSHSVIEKGQTVTLRCDPISGHDNLYWYRRVMGKEIKFLLHFVKESKQDESGMPNNRFLAERTGGTYSTLKVQPAELEDSGVYFCASSQFPGFYNEQFFGPGTRLTVL.

This chain joins TRBV7-3 and TRBJ1-3, with D perhaps matching TRBD1 (6 bases). Germline V gene data show CDR1 as SGHTA and CDR2 as FQGTGA. V was trimmed by 1 base and J by 0 bases, leaving 10 bases between them. The length of the CDR3 is 16 residues. In DNA form, the CDR3 reads TGTGCCAGCAGCTTAAACCAGGGGAGCTCTGGAAACACCATATATTTT. This gives the protein CASSLNQGSSGNTIYF.

The chain joins TRBV5-1 to TRBJ2-7; possible D gene TRBD2, 6 bases. Trimming cost V 0 bases and J 2 bases, with 9 bases left between them. Germline CDR1 SGHRS, CDR2 YFSETQ. CDR3 length: 14 residues. The CDR3 DNA sequence: TGCGCCAGCAGCTTGGGGGGGGACCCCTACGAGCAGTACTTC. Its protein product is CASSLGGDPYEQYF.

This clone was observed a single time. The chain is built from TRBV6-2 or TRBV6-3 and TRBJ2-3, with no clear D. The germline gives CDR1 MNHEY, CDR2 SVGEGT. The CDR3 sequence is 12 residues long. V lost 4 bases and J 0 bases, leaving 2 bases between the germline ends. Written as DNA, the CDR3 is TGTGCCAGCAGTTCAAGCACAGATACGCAGTATTTT. Translation: CASSSSTDTQYF.

The chain has TRBV15 and TRBJ1-2; 9 nucleotides line up with TRBD1. The germline gives CDR1 LNHNV, CDR2 YYDKDF (reference sequence). CDR3 size: 15 residues. V lost 1 base to trimming and J lost 8 bases; unmatched junction nucleotides: 8. CDR3 bases: TGTGCCACCAGCAGAGGAACAGGGGGCGTTAAAGGCTACACCTTC. It specifies CATSRGTGGVKGYTF.

A single count supports this clone. The rearrangement links TRBV28 to TRBJ2-4; 10 positions agree with TRBD1. The CDR3 runs 21 residues. Germline CDR1 is MDHEN and CDR2 is SYDVKM. The junction had 14 bases not matched to a gene; V was cut back by 0 bases and J by 0 bases. The DNA for the CDR3 is TGTGCCAGCAGTTTATGGGAACTTAAGGACAGGGGGGGTTTAGCCAAAAACATTCAGTACTTC. It codes for CASSLWELKDRGGLAKNIQYF.

This chain links TRBV6-5 with TRBJ1-3; 9 bases are shared with TRBD1. The V segment lost 5 bases and the J segment 5 bases; nucleotides outside the gene matches: 7. Germline assignment: CDR1 MNHEY and CDR2 SVGAGI. The CDR3 is 15 amino acids. The CDR3 DNA reads TGTGCCAGCAGTCGGCCGGGACAGGGCAGAAACACCATATATTTT. Translating it yields CASSRPGQGRNTIYF.

This rearrangement joins TRBV6-2 or TRBV6-3 to TRBJ1-1; possibly TRBD1 for D (6 bases). Trimming shortened V by 4 bases and J by 1 base, and 13 bases separated the two germline ends. The CDR3 covers 15 residues. CDR1 is MNHEY, CDR2 SVGEGT, per germline. CDR3 coding DNA: TGTGCCAGCAGTTCGTCGGGACATCCGAACACTGAAGCTTTCTTT. Translating gives CASSSSGHPNTEAFF.

The chain employs TRBV4-1 and TRBJ1-4; weak D call: TRBD1 (6 bases). V gave up 3 bases and J gave up 0 bases, with 20 bases separating them. The CDR3 is made up of 19 amino acids. Germline V gene lookup returns CDR1 MGHRA and CDR2 YSYEKL. The CDR3 is CASSHPLGDGQTTNEKLFF. The CDR3 DNA follows: TGCGCCAGCAGCCACCCCCTAGGGGACGGACAGACAACTAATGAAAAACTGTTTTTT.

The J gene is TRBJ1-1, the V gene TRBV2; D uncertain. The CDR3 is made up of 13 amino acids. Germline-derived CDR1 and CDR2 are SNHLY and FYNNEI. Trimming removed 3 bases at V and 1 base at J, with 6 bases between. For the CDR3, the DNA is TGTGCCAGCAGTGACGGGAGGAACACTGAAGCTTTCTTT. It codes for CASSDGRNTEAFF.

The chain links TRBV14 to TRBJ2-3, with D maybe TRBD2 (5 bases). Germline V gene data show CDR1 as SGHDN and CDR2 as FVKESK. The ends were cut back, 1 base at V and 6 bases at J, with 8 bases in the middle. The CDR3 spans 13 residues. CDR3 DNA sequence: TGTGCCAGCAGCCAAGCCCAGCGGGATACGCAGTATTTT. Its translation is CASSQAQRDTQYF.

The chain employs TRBV29-1 and TRBJ1-6; TRBD1 might be the D (5 bases). Germline V lookup: CDR1 SQVTM, CDR2 ANQGSEA. The ends were cut back, 3 bases at V and 9 bases at J, with 15 bases in the middle. This CDR3 spans 14 amino acids. The CDR3 region is CSVDSGGAGSPLHF. The CDR3 DNA sequence: TGCAGCGTTGATTCGGGTGGGGCTGGTTCACCCCTCCACTTT.

This clone was detected once. The rearrangement uses TRBV6-2 or TRBV6-3 and TRBJ1-1; TRBD1 agrees at 9 bases. V was pared by 5 bases and J by 0 bases, with 7 bases of the junction left unmatched. The V gene's germline CDR1 is MNHEY and CDR2 SVGEGT. This CDR3 contains 16 residues. Written as DNA, the CDR3 is TGTGCCAGCAGTGACATCGGGACAGGGATGAACACTGAAGCTTTCTTT. It yields the protein CASSDIGTGMNTEAFF.

The genes are TRBV6-6 and TRBJ2-7; the D gene is possibly TRBD2 (5 bases). Trimming pared 6 bases from V and 6 bases from J, leaving 9 bases between. The CDR3 totals 11 residues. Germline CDR1 reads MNHNY; CDR2 reads SVGAGI (reference sequence). The CDR3 loop reads CASSREGEQYF. The CDR3 coding sequence is TGTGCCAGCAGCCGCGAGGGCGAGCAGTACTTC.

The chain joins TRBV7-2 to TRBJ1-1; weak D call: TRBD1 (5 bases). CDR3 length: 14 amino acids. Germline V gene sequence: CDR1 SGHTA, CDR2 FQGNSA. Trimming cost V 2 bases and J 3 bases, with 10 bases left between them. The CDR3 sequence: CASSLTGDHTEAFF. The CDR3 bases are TGTGCCAGCAGCTTAACGGGGGACCACACTGAAGCTTTCTTT.

This clone was seen a single time. V gene TRBV6-5 combines with J gene TRBJ1-5; possible D gene TRBD1, 6 bases. Germline-derived CDR1 and CDR2 are MNHEY and SVGAGI. Trimming removed 6 bases from V and 7 bases from J, with 10 bases in between. This CDR3 spans 12 amino acids. CDR3 DNA sequence: TGTGCCAGCAGGGACAGACGACAGCCCCAGCATTTT. This sequence encodes CASRDRRQPQHF.

Concerning this clone: The same CDR3 can be traced to other DNA sequences in this sample. The rearrangement joins TRBV5-4 to TRBJ1-2; a weak D match, TRBD1 (5 bases). The CDR3 has 14 residues. Trimming shortened V by 0 bases and J by 1 base, and 7 bases separated the two germline ends. Per germline, CDR1 SGHNT and CDR2 YYREEE (reference sequence). CDR3 amino acids: CASSLEGLNYGYTF. In nucleotides, the CDR3 is TGTGCCAGCAGCTTGGAGGGACTTAACTATGGCTACACCTTC. The entire variable domain, with the rest obtained from reference TRBV5-4 and TRBJ1-2, is as follows: ETGVTQSPTHLIKTRGQQVTLRCSSQSGHNTVSWYQQALGQGPQFIFQYYREEENGRGNFPPRFSGLQFPNYSSELNVNALELDDSALYLCASSLEGLNYGYTFGSGTRLTVV.

The V and J genes are TRBV5-8 and TRBJ1-1; possible D gene TRBD1, 6 bases. The CDR3 contains 15 residues. The germline V gene has CDR1 SGHTS and CDR2 YDEGEE. V gave up 5 bases and J gave up 4 bases, with 18 bases separating them. CDR3 in amino acids: CASRGGGGRGTEAFF. The CDR3 DNA follows: TGTGCCAGCAGAGGTGGCGGGGGCAGGGGCACTGAAGCTTTCTTT.

The chain uses TRBV18 and TRBJ2-6; unclear D gene. Trimming left V 2 bases short and J 0 bases short, with 8 bases between. The germline gives CDR1 KGHSH, CDR2 LQKENI. CDR3 length: 16 amino acids. The CDR3 coding sequence is TGTGCCAGCTCACCAACAACAGCCTCTGGGGCCAACGTCCTGACTTTC. Its translation: CASSPTTASGANVLTF.

The chain recombines TRBV7-3 with TRBJ2-3, with 8 bases lining up with TRBD2. The germline V gene encodes CDR1 SGHTA and CDR2 FQGTGA. The CDR3 totals 15 residues. V shed 3 bases and J 4 bases; nucleotides not matched to a gene: 6. This CDR3 reads CASSFRGTRADTQYF. The CDR3 DNA reads TGTGCCAGCAGCTTCCGTGGGACTAGGGCAGATACGCAGTATTTT. Full variable domain (outside the CDR3, taken from reference TRBV7-3 and TRBJ2-3): GAGVSQTPSNKVTEKGKYVELRCDPISGHTALYWYRQSLGQGPEFLIYFQGTGAADDSGLPNDRFFAVRPEGSVSTLKIQRTERGDSAVYLCASSFRGTRADTQYFGPGTRLTVL.

The chain uses TRBV19 and TRBJ1-2, with D uncertain. This CDR3 region has 14 residues. From germline, CDR1 is LNHDA and CDR2 SQIVND (reference sequence). Trimming took 6 bases from V and 4 from J, leaving 15 bases between them. CDR3 sequence (DNA): TGTGCCAGTAGGTGGAGAGGAGAAAGCTATGGCTACACCTTC. Encoded protein: CASRWRGESYGYTF.

This clone was found a few times. The chain couples TRBV19 to TRBJ1-2; no clear D gene. From germline, CDR1 is LNHDA and CDR2 SQIVND (reference sequence). V was cut by 0 bases and J by 6 bases, with 8 bases left in between. The CDR3 runs 13 residues. The CDR3 DNA reads as TGTGCCAGTAGTATAGAGGGAGGGCATGGCTACACCTTC. Protein: CASSIEGGHGYTF. The whole variable domain, filled in from reference TRBV19 and TRBJ1-2, reads DGGITQSPKYLFRKEGQNVTLSCEQNLNHDAMYWYRQDPGQGLRLIYYSQIVNDFQKGDIAEGYSVSREKKESFPLTVTSAQKNPTAFYLCASSIEGGHGYTFGSGTRLTVV.

CDR3 in amino acids: CASSSSRRGRQDTQYF. The CDR3 DNA reads TGTGCCAGCAGCTCCTCCAGGAGGGGGCGACAAGATACGCAGTATTTT. The V and J genes are TRBV5-6 and TRBJ2-3, with a tentative D call TRBD1 (7 bases). Trimming left V 3 bases short and J 5 bases short, with 19 bases between. The CDR3 has 16 amino acids. Looked up from germline, CDR1 is SGHDT and CDR2 is YYEEEE.

There are a few counts of this clone. The J gene is TRBJ2-7, the V gene TRBV29-1; TRBD1 matches 7 bases. The V and J ends lost 6 bases and 1 base, in that order; junction bases with no gene match: 3. The CDR3 totals 12 residues. Germline lookup yields CDR1 SQVTM and CDR2 ANQGSEA. CDR3 nucleotides: TGCAGCGTCAGGGACAGTTCCTACGAGCAGTACTTC. It encodes CSVRDSSYEQYF.

The chain links TRBV20-1 to TRBJ1-5; the D gene is possibly TRBD1 (6 bases). Trimming took 6 bases from V and 13 from J, leaving 16 bases between them. This CDR3 is built from 11 residues. Germline V gene sequence: CDR1 DFQATT, CDR2 SNEGSKA (reference sequence). CDR3 in DNA: TGCAGTGCCCGCTTCGGGGGGGCTCAGCATTTT. Translated, it gives CSARFGGAQHF.

This chain joins TRBV9 and TRBJ1-6; no definite D call. Looked up from germline, CDR1 is SGDLS and CDR2 is YYNGEE. This CDR3 region has 14 residues. Deletions cut 0 bases from V and 9 bases from J, with 10 bases between. This CDR3 reads CASSVAQEGSPLHF. In DNA form, the CDR3 reads TGTGCCAGCAGCGTAGCTCAAGAGGGTTCACCCCTCCACTTT.